This entry lists 19 T cell receptor beta chains sequenced from one sample in a study of blood T cell repertoires in COVID-19. Clones were read by immunoSEQ multiplex PCR, and TCRdb kept only the in-frame ones, dropping some. Of 170,000 or so clones detected, roughly 84% appear once; the ten largest clones hold roughly 13%. The sample comprised peripheral blood. The origin of the receptors is a man between 18 and 35 years old with active or convalescent COVID-19.

This clone was seen a few times. The chain combines TRBV10-3 with TRBJ1-1, with TRBD1 as a possible D gene (5 bases). This CDR3 has 16 amino acids. Germline CDR1 reads ENHRY; CDR2 reads SYGVKD. The V gene lost 10 bases and the J gene lost 4 bases, with 25 bases spanning the gap. The CDR3 here is CATKGRESSVSTEAFF. CDR3 sequence (DNA): TGTGCCACCAAGGGCAGGGAATCGAGTGTGAGCACTGAAGCTTTCTTT.

The chain carries TRBV19 and TRBJ1-3; 8 nucleotides align to TRBD1. Losses at the gene ends were 10 bases for V and 0 bases for J; bases not matched to a gene: 14. CDR3 length equals 17 residues. Per germline, CDR1 LNHDA and CDR2 SQIVND (reference sequence). The CDR3 region is CATAGGRGLYSGNTIYF. The CDR3 DNA sequence: TGTGCCACCGCAGGGGGCAGGGGGCTATACTCTGGAAACACCATATATTTT.

The gene calls are TRBV28 and TRBJ2-7; 10 bases agree with TRBD1. The ends lost 4 bases at V and 1 base at J; junction bases unmatched: 1. The CDR3 runs to 14 residues. Germline V lookup: CDR1 MDHEN, CDR2 SYDVKM. This CDR3 reads CASSWDRGSYEQYF. CDR3 DNA sequence: TGTGCCAGCAGTTGGGACAGGGGTTCCTACGAGCAGTACTTC. The variable domain in full, with the rest retrieved from reference TRBV28 and TRBJ2-7, is DVKVTQSSRYLVKRTGEKVFLECVQDMDHENMFWYRQDPGLGLRLIYFSYDVKMKEKGDIPEGYSVSREKKERFSLILESASTNQTSMYLCASSWDRGSYEQYFGPGTRLTVT.

CDR3: CASSLAISVKETQYF. The CDR3 DNA reads as TGTGCCAGCAGCTTGGCAATTAGCGTAAAAGAGACCCAGTACTTC. The V gene is TRBV5-5, the J gene TRBJ2-5; a weak D match, TRBD2 (5 bases). The CDR3 is 15 amino acids. CDR1 and CDR2 from the germline V gene are SGHKS and YYEKEE (reference sequence). V was clipped by 0 bases and J by 3 bases, with 12 bases between them.

The chain couples TRBV29-1 to TRBJ2-5; D may be TRBD1 (6 bases). This CDR3 contains 15 residues. Between the trimmed V and J ends, which lost 3 bases and 1 base, there was a span of 15 bases. The germline V gene has CDR1 SQVTM and CDR2 ANQGSEA. DNA for the CDR3: TGCAGCGTTGATTTACAGGGATCATTCCAAGAGACCCAGTACTTC. As protein: CSVDLQGSFQETQYF.

V and J are TRBV3-1 (or the pseudogene TRBV3-2) and TRBJ1-2; no definite D call. V lost 1 base to trimming and J lost 4 bases, with 7 bases between them. The CDR3 length is 13 residues. Germline values: CDR1 LGHDT, CDR2 YNNKEL (reference sequence). The DNA for the CDR3 is TGTGCCAGCAGCCAAGCTTCCAGCTATGGCTACACCTTC. Translated, it gives CASSQASSYGYTF.

The chain carries TRBV19 and TRBJ1-1; 9 bases fit TRBD1. V was pared by 8 bases and J by 4 bases, with 11 bases of the junction left unmatched. CDR1 is LNHDA and CDR2 is SQIVND in the germline V gene (reference sequence). This CDR3 contains 15 residues. The CDR3 sequence is CASQTGTGRGTEAFF. The DNA for the CDR3 is TGTGCCAGTCAAACGGGGACAGGGCGCGGCACTGAAGCTTTCTTT.

The chain employs TRBV15 and TRBJ2-1; 7 nucleotides align to TRBD2. CDR3 length equals 16 residues. Germline values: CDR1 LNHNV, CDR2 YYDKDF (reference sequence). The V and J ends lost 1 base and 7 bases, in that order; junction bases with no gene match: 10. The CDR3 is CATSRVLGEGPNEQFF. CDR3 coding DNA: TGTGCCACCAGCAGAGTCTTGGGGGAGGGCCCTAATGAGCAGTTCTTC.

A single count supports this clone. V and J are TRBV5-6 and TRBJ2-7; 12 bases match TRBD2. The V gene end was trimmed by 5 bases and the J gene end by 2 bases; junction bases not matched to a gene: 8. The germline V gene has CDR1 SGHDT and CDR2 YYEEEE. The CDR3 is made up of 16 amino acids. The CDR3 region has the DNA TGTGCCAGCAGTTCTAGCGGGAGGGCCGCCCCCTACGAGCAGTACTTC. Its protein is CASSSSGRAAPYEQYF.

This chain uses TRBV6-5 with TRBJ1-2; 7 nucleotides align to TRBD1. The V and J ends lost 2 bases and 5 bases, in that order; junction bases with no gene match: 8. CDR1 and CDR2 from the germline V gene are MNHEY and SVGAGI. CDR3 size: 15 residues. The CDR3, as DNA: TGTGCCAGCAGTTACGTGGAGGGGGCGAGGTATGGCTACACCTTC. Its translation is CASSYVEGARYGYTF.

The chain carries TRBV3-1 (or the pseudogene TRBV3-2) and TRBJ2-5; 7 bases map to TRBD2. With 0 bases clipped from V and 6 bases from J, the junction kept 4 bases outside the gene matches. There are 14 residues in the CDR3. Germline CDR1 is LGHDT and CDR2 is YNNKEL (reference sequence). CDR3 region: CASSQDRAGQTQYF. As DNA, the CDR3 is TGTGCCAGCAGCCAAGATCGAGCGGGGCAGACCCAGTACTTC.

The genes are TRBV7-9 and TRBJ2-3; maybe TRBD2 (6 bases). The CDR3 length is 15 residues. Germline V gives CDR1 SEHNR, CDR2 FQNEAQ (reference sequence). The ends were cut back, 0 bases at V and 2 bases at J, with 9 bases in the middle. The CDR3: CASSLAGDSTDTQYF. The DNA of the CDR3 is TGTGCCAGCAGCTTAGCGGGGGACTCCACAGATACGCAGTATTTT.

The chain carries TRBV5-1 and TRBJ1-4; D is perhaps TRBD1 (5 bases). The CDR3 has 14 residues. Germline V gene lookup returns CDR1 SGHRS and CDR2 YFSETQ. V was clipped by 4 bases and J by 3 bases, with 10 bases between them. The CDR3 loop is CASSMTVPNEKLFF. The CDR3, as DNA: TGCGCCAGCAGCATGACAGTCCCTAATGAAAAACTGTTTTTT. Full variable domain (outside the CDR3, taken from reference TRBV5-1 and TRBJ1-4): KAGVTQTPRYLIKTRGQQVTLSCSPISGHRSVSWYQQTPGQGLQFLFEYFSETQRNKGNFPGRFSGRQFSNSRSEMNVSTLELGDSALYLCASSMTVPNEKLFFGSGTQLSVL.

J is TRBJ1-2 and V is TRBV6-5; TRBD1 is a possible D gene (6 bases). CDR3 size: 12 residues. Per germline, CDR1 MNHEY and CDR2 SVGAGI. The V and J ends lost 5 bases and 6 bases respectively, with 10 bases between them. Here the CDR3 reads CASSRQGNGYTF. The DNA of the CDR3 is TGTGCCAGCAGTCGCCAGGGGAATGGCTACACCTTC.

The chain uses TRBV5-8 and TRBJ2-1, with a possible D match to TRBD2 (5 bases). The CDR3 spans 15 residues. Germline V gene lookup returns CDR1 SGHTS and CDR2 YDEGEE. Trimming removed 0 bases at V and 5 bases at J, with 12 bases between. The CDR3 DNA reads TGTGCCAGCAGCTTGGGACTATACAGTAACAATGAGCAGTTCTTC. Translating it yields CASSLGLYSNNEQFF.

The chain combines TRBV4-1 with TRBJ1-1; no definite D call. V gave up 0 bases and J gave up 1 base, with 15 bases separating them. The germline V gene encodes CDR1 MGHRA and CDR2 YSYEKL. This CDR3 spans 17 amino acids. DNA of the CDR3: TGCGCCAGCAGCCAAGAGGCGGGGAGATCCGCGAACACTGAAGCTTTCTTT. This codes for CASSQEAGRSANTEAFF.

The chain carries TRBV5-1 and TRBJ2-2; D gene unclear. The ends were cut back, 2 bases at V and 2 bases at J, with 7 bases in the middle. CDR1 and CDR2 (germline): SGHRS, YFSETQ. The CDR3 loop spans 14 amino acids. CDR3 residues: CASSLNFNTGELFF. The CDR3 nucleotides read TGCGCCAGCAGCTTAAACTTTAACACCGGGGAGCTGTTTTTT.

V is TRBV5-1 and J is TRBJ2-7; 11 nucleotides agree with TRBD1. The CDR3 contains 17 residues. Germline lookup yields CDR1 SGHRS and CDR2 YFSETQ. The V segment lost 0 bases and the J segment 6 bases; nucleotides outside the gene matches: 11. CDR3 protein: CASSLGNVRTGGGEQYF. Written as DNA, the CDR3 is TGCGCCAGCAGCTTGGGTAATGTTAGGACAGGGGGCGGCGAGCAGTACTTC.

This clone is a singleton in its sample. The gene calls are TRBV6-2 or TRBV6-3 and TRBJ2-1, with 9 nucleotides matching TRBD2. In germline, CDR1 is MNHEY, CDR2 SVGEGT. The ends lost 3 bases at V and 8 bases at J; junction bases unmatched: 8. There are 15 residues in the CDR3. CDR3 region: CASSYRASGTHEQFF. The DNA of the CDR3 is TGTGCCAGCAGTTATAGGGCTAGCGGGACCCATGAGCAGTTCTTC.